These 26 T cell receptor beta chains originate from one sample sequenced in a study of T cell responses to AZD1222 COVID-19 vaccine. Clones were read by immunoSEQ multiplex PCR, and TCRdb kept only the in-frame ones, dropping some. The table records tens of thousands of clones, approximately 88% of them present only once. Sequenced here: peripheral blood, sampled on day 0 of AZD1222 vaccination. These receptors were taken from an adult in good health.

The rearrangement joins TRBV15 to TRBJ1-1; tentatively, D is TRBD1 (5 bases). Germline V gene data show CDR1 as LNHNV and CDR2 as YYDKDF (reference sequence). The germline V and J ends were trimmed by 1 base and 0 bases, with 18 bases remaining between them. This CDR3 comprises 18 residues. The CDR3 region has the DNA TGTGCCACCAGCAGAGTATTGGGGCGATACCTTTTGAACACTGAAGCTTTCTTT. This encodes CATSRVLGRYLLNTEAFF. Full variable domain (outside the CDR3, taken from reference TRBV15 and TRBJ1-1): DAMVIQNPRYQVTQFGKPVTLSCSQTLNHNVMYWYQQKSSQAPKLLFHYYDKDFNNEADTPDNFQSRRPNTSFCFLDIRSPGLGDTAMYLCATSRVLGRYLLNTEAFFGQGTRLTVV.

The chain uses TRBV6-5 and TRBJ2-3, with D possibly TRBD2 on 6 matching bases. This CDR3 has 14 amino acids. Germline CDR1 MNHEY, CDR2 SVGAGI. V was pared by 2 bases and J by 3 bases, with 9 bases between. CDR3 protein: CASSYGGGTDTQYF. The CDR3 nucleotides are TGTGCCAGCAGTTACGGTGGGGGGACAGATACGCAGTATTTT.

The chain combines TRBV30 with TRBJ2-7; possibly TRBD1 for D (7 bases). The CDR3 loop spans 13 amino acids. The V end lost 1 base, the J end lost 3 bases, and 10 bases lay between the germline ends. Germline V gene sequence: CDR1 GTSNPN, CDR2 SVGIG (reference sequence). CDR3 DNA sequence: TGTGCCTGGAGTGGACAGGGAGGCTACGAGCAGTACTTC. Encoded protein: CAWSGQGGYEQYF. The full variable domain, with the rest looked up from reference TRBV30 and TRBJ2-7, is SQTIHQWPATLVQPVGSPLSLECTVEGTSNPNLYWYRQAAGRGLQLLFYSVGIGQISSEVPQNLSASRPQDRQFILSSKKLLLSDSGFYLCAWSGQGGYEQYFGPGTRLTVT.

The chain recombines TRBV2 with TRBJ1-4, with unresolved D. The germline CDR1 and CDR2 sequences are SNHLY and FYNNEI. The CDR3 covers 12 residues. V was shortened by 9 bases and J by 6 bases, with 11 bases between the two germline ends. In DNA, the CDR3 is TGTGCCAGTCGAGGAGAGGATGAAAAACTGTTTTTT. Its translation: CASRGEDEKLFF.

This sequence joins TRBV7-2 and TRBJ2-1; D ambiguous. The length of the CDR3 is 15 residues. V gave up 3 bases and J gave up 0 bases, with 9 bases separating them. Germline CDR1 and CDR2: SGHTA and FQGNSA. The CDR3 here is CASSLDHASYNEQFF. CDR3 DNA sequence: TGTGCCAGCAGCTTGGACCACGCCTCCTACAATGAGCAGTTCTTC.

The chain employs TRBV20-1 and TRBJ1-1, with D possibly matching TRBD1 (5 bases). Trimming stripped 3 bases from V and 11 bases from J, with 13 bases between. Germline-derived CDR1 and CDR2 are DFQATT and SNEGSKA (reference sequence). The CDR3 covers 11 residues. The CDR3: CSASDPGEAFF. As DNA, the CDR3 is TGCAGTGCTAGTGATCCGGGGGAGGCTTTCTTT.

The V call is TRBV5-1, the J call TRBJ1-6; unclear D gene. CDR1 SGHRS and CDR2 YFSETQ come from the germline V gene. The V end was cut by 6 bases, the J end by 8 bases, with 15 bases between. The CDR3 length is 14 residues. In DNA, the CDR3 is TGCGCCAGCACTCCGTCCACCCTGGATTCACCCCTCCACTTT. Translated: CASTPSTLDSPLHF.

J is TRBJ1-6 and V is TRBV5-8; D unclear. CDR1 and CDR2 (germline): SGHTS, YDEGEE. The CDR3 is 14 amino acids. Trimming took off 0 bases at V and 7 bases at J, with 8 bases between the two ends. The CDR3 DNA is TGTGCCAGCAGCTTGGAGTTGGGGAATTCACCCCTCCACTTT. Amino acids: CASSLELGNSPLHF.

The chain recombines TRBV7-3 with TRBJ2-7; 10 bases are shared with TRBD2. V dropped 5 bases and J dropped 7; count of bases not matched to a gene: 5. CDR3 size: 13 residues. CDR1 and CDR2 (germline): SGHTA, FQGTGA. The CDR3 region is CASSQGLAHEQYF. As DNA, the CDR3 is TGTGCCAGCAGCCAGGGACTAGCGCATGAGCAGTACTTC. Looking up the rest from reference TRBV7-3 and TRBJ2-7 gives the full variable domain: GAGVSQTPSNKVTEKGKYVELRCDPISGHTALYWYRQSLGQGPEFLIYFQGTGAADDSGLPNDRFFAVRPEGSVSTLKIQRTERGDSAVYLCASSQGLAHEQYFGPGTRLTVT.

The rearrangement links TRBV20-1 to TRBJ1-1, with 7 bases lining up with TRBD1. J was trimmed by 11 bases and V by 1 base; bases with no gene match: 4. Germline V CDR1 and CDR2: DFQATT, SNEGSKA (reference sequence). This CDR3 region has 11 residues. This chain's CDR3 is CSARGAGGAFF. CDR3 nucleotides: TGCAGTGCTAGAGGGGCAGGGGGTGCTTTCTTT.

This chain joins TRBV6-2 or TRBV6-3 and TRBJ1-5; D gene unclear. This CDR3 is built from 14 residues. Germline V gives CDR1 MNHEY, CDR2 SVGEGT. V dropped 6 bases and J dropped 0 bases, with 9 bases sitting between them. The CDR3 region is CASSPVYSNQPQHF. The CDR3 DNA reads as TGTGCCAGCAGCCCAGTTTATAGCAATCAGCCCCAGCATTTT.

The chain combines TRBV24-1 with TRBJ2-7; D might be TRBD1 or TRBD2, each matching 5 bases. From germline, CDR1 is KGHDR and CDR2 SFDVKD. Trimming cost V 2 bases and J 3 bases, with 34 bases left between them. This CDR3 has 22 amino acids. CDR3 DNA sequence: TGTGCCACCAGTGATTGTCCCCACCCCAGGGTTGCGTGCTACAAACGGGACTACGAGCAGTACTTC. It codes for CATSDCPHPRVACYKRDYEQYF.

V and J are TRBV29-1 and TRBJ1-1, with TRBD1 matching over 7 bases. J gave up 0 bases and V 5 bases, and 6 bases lay outside the gene matches. The CDR3 loop spans 14 amino acids. Per germline, CDR1 SQVTM and CDR2 ANQGSEA. In DNA, the CDR3 is TGCAGCGTTCTAAAGACAGGGATGAACACTGAAGCTTTCTTT. This translates into CSVLKTGMNTEAFF.

The chain links TRBV18 to TRBJ2-3, with D unresolved. The CDR3 is 16 residues long. CDR1 is KGHSH, CDR2 LQKENI, per germline. V lost 3 bases, J lost 0 bases, and 13 bases lay in between. The CDR3 coding sequence is TGTGCCAGCTCACCGTCCCAGCGTGCTAGCACAGATACGCAGTATTTT. This encodes CASSPSQRASTDTQYF.

The gene calls are TRBV4-3 and TRBJ1-6; D is ambiguous. Trimming pared 0 bases from V and 6 bases from J, leaving 9 bases between. CDR1 and CDR2 from the germline V gene are LGHNA and YSLEER. This CDR3 contains 15 residues. CDR3: CASSQDKKSNSPLHF. The CDR3 DNA is TGCGCCAGCAGCCAAGATAAAAAGAGTAATTCACCCCTCCACTTT.

For this clone: The same CDR3 is also encoded by other DNA sequences in this sample. The V gene is TRBV3-1 (or the pseudogene TRBV3-2), the J gene TRBJ1-2; unclear D gene. Per germline, CDR1 LGHDT and CDR2 YNNKEL (reference sequence). Trimming took off 0 bases at V and 5 bases at J, with 4 bases between the two ends. The length of the CDR3 is 12 residues. The CDR3 is CASSQEYYGYTF. CDR3 in DNA: TGTGCCAGCAGCCAAGAGTATTATGGCTACACCTTC.

Note on this clone: This may arise from a read error, as a much more abundant clone is one base away. This chain links TRBV5-4 with TRBJ1-2, with D possibly TRBD1 on 5 matching bases. The CDR3 loop spans 14 amino acids. The germline gives CDR1 SGHNT, CDR2 YYREEE (reference sequence). The V and J ends lost 0 bases and 4 bases respectively, with 10 bases between them. CDR3 region: CASSLEAGSYGYTF. CDR3 DNA: TGTGCCAGCAGCTTGGAGGCAGGGTCCTATGGCTACACCTTC.

This chain links TRBV5-1 with TRBJ2-5; TRBD2 aligns across 15 bases. Per germline, CDR1 SGHRS and CDR2 YFSETQ. J lost 2 bases, V lost 2 bases, and 1 base had no gene match. The CDR3 has 16 amino acids. The CDR3 spells CASSFGTSGGQETQYF. The CDR3 region has the DNA TGCGCCAGCAGCTTTGGGACTAGCGGGGGGCAAGAGACCCAGTACTTC.

In this sample, this clone turned up a few times. The rearrangement uses TRBV25-1 and TRBJ2-2; D is undetermined. Between the trimmed V and J ends, which lost 3 bases and 3 bases, there was a span of 11 bases. The CDR3 spans 15 residues. The germline V gene encodes CDR1 MGHDK and CDR2 SYGVNS. The CDR3 sequence: CASSENGRDTGELFF. CDR3 nucleotides: TGTGCCAGCAGTGAGAACGGGCGAGACACCGGGGAGCTGTTTTTT.

The rearrangement joins TRBV18 to TRBJ2-7; D is possibly TRBD2 (6 bases). CDR3 length: 15 residues. V was shortened by 3 bases and J by 3 bases, with 15 bases between the two germline ends. CDR1 KGHSH and CDR2 LQKENI come from the germline V gene. CDR3 region: CASSPPGTVNYEQYF. The CDR3 DNA is TGTGCCAGCTCACCGCCCGGGACTGTGAACTACGAGCAGTACTTC.

The genes are TRBV10-3 and TRBJ2-1; D is possibly TRBD2 (5 bases). Trimming took 11 bases from V and 7 from J, leaving 24 bases between them. CDR1 and CDR2 from the germline V gene are ENHRY and SYGVKD. The CDR3 is 15 residues long. The CDR3: CAAKDTSLFGNEQFF. The CDR3 DNA sequence: TGTGCCGCAAAAGATACTAGTCTCTTTGGGAATGAGCAGTTCTTC.

The CDR3 protein is CASSSQGPNTEAFF. Written as DNA, the CDR3 is TGTGCCAGCAGCTCACAGGGGCCGAACACTGAAGCTTTCTTT. This chain joins TRBV5-4 and TRBJ1-1, with 7 bases matching TRBD1. The V segment lost 3 bases and the J segment 1 base; nucleotides outside the gene matches: 3. The CDR3 consists of 14 residues. The V gene's germline CDR1 is SGHNT and CDR2 YYREEE (reference sequence).

The chain has TRBV18 and TRBJ1-1; no definite D call. Looked up from germline, CDR1 is KGHSH and CDR2 is LQKENI. This CDR3 has 12 residues. V gave up 6 bases and J gave up 5 bases, with 10 bases separating them. The CDR3 DNA is TGTGCCAGCTCGGGAGGAGGAACTGAAGCTTTCTTT. It specifies CASSGGGTEAFF.

J is TRBJ1-6 and V is TRBV6-1; D uncertain. Germline V gene data show CDR1 as MNHNS and CDR2 as SASEGT. This CDR3 contains 13 residues. The V end lost 1 base, the J end lost 7 bases, and 5 bases lay between the germline ends. The CDR3 here is CASSEEVNSPLHF. The DNA of the CDR3 is TGTGCCAGCAGTGAAGAGGTGAATTCACCCCTCCACTTT.

The chain employs TRBV30 and TRBJ2-1; D may be TRBD1 (5 bases). The CDR3 has 12 amino acids. Trimming shortened V by 0 bases and J by 9 bases, and 9 bases separated the two germline ends. Germline assignment: CDR1 GTSNPN and CDR2 SVGIG (reference sequence). This CDR3 is CAWSVGPIEQFF. Here the CDR3 DNA reads TGTGCCTGGAGTGTGGGGCCGATTGAGCAGTTCTTC.

The chain joins TRBV6-5 to TRBJ2-7, with D unresolved. Trimming took off 10 bases at V and 3 bases at J, with 13 bases between the two ends. The germline V gene encodes CDR1 MNHEY and CDR2 SVGAGI. The CDR3 extends over 12 amino acids. For the CDR3, the DNA is TGTGCCACCACCGACATAGTCTACGAGCAGTACTTC. Residues: CATTDIVYEQYF.